This T cell receptor (beta chain) was identified during a study of vaccination and CD4 T cells after COVID-19. On the study more broadly: Convalescent donors were composed of six males and four females, of whom two were Hispanic. The study drew post-COVID samples a median around 100 days after diagnosis (range 35 to 161).

MiXCR was run by TCRdb on the PCR reads, yielding one entry per CDR3 protein. Among some 28,000 distinct CDR3 sequences listed, under 65% were seen once. This clonotype has only a few counts. The sample's time point: late sampling 161 to 241 days after vaccination in three convalescent patients. The PCR-positive dates, March through December 2020, came before the US Alpha, Beta and Delta variants. Material: CD4+ T cells from blood, obtained about 7 months after SARS-CoV-2 vaccination. This TCR derives from a human donor who had recovered from COVID-19.

As DNA, the CDR3 is TGTGCCCGTATCGGGGGGGAAGGATGGAATGAGCAGTTCTTC. Its protein product is CARIGGEGWNEQFF. The rearrangement uses TRBV27 and TRBJ2-1; 8 bases agree with TRBD2. Germline values: CDR1 MNHEY, CDR2 SMNVEV (reference sequence). V shed 11 bases and J 7 bases; nucleotides not matched to a gene: 13. The CDR3 consists of 14 residues.